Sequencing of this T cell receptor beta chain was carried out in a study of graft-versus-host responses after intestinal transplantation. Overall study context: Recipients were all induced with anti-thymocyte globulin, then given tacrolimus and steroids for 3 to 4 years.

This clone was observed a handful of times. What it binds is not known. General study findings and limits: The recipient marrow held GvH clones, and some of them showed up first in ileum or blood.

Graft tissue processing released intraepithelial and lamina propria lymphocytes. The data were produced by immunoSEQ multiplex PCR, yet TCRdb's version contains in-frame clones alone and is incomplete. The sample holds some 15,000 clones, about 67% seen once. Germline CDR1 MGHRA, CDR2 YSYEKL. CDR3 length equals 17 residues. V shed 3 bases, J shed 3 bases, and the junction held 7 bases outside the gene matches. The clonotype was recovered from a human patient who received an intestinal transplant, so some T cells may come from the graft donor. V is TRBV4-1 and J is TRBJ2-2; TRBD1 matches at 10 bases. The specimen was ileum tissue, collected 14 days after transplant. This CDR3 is CASSHPRDRGDTGELFF. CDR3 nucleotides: TGCGCCAGCAGCCACCCCCGGGACAGGGGAGACACCGGGGAGCTGTTTTTT.